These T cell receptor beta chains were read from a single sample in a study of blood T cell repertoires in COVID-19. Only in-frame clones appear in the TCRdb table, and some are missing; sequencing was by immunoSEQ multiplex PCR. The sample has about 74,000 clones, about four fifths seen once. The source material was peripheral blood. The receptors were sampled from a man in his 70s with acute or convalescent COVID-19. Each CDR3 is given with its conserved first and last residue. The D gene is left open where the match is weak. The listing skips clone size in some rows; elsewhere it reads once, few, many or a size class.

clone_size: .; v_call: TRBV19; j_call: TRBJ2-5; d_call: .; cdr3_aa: CASSFLVQETQYF; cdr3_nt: TGTGCCAGTAGTTTCCTAGTTCAAGAGACCCAGTACTTC
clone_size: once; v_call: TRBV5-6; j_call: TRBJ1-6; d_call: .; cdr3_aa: CASSPIGGDTNNSPLHF; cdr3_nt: TGTGCCAGCAGCCCTATCGGGGGTGATACGAATAATTCACCCCTCCACTTT
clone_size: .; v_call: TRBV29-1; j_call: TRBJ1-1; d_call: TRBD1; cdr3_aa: CSVATGMGTEAFF; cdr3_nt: TGCAGCGTCGCGACAGGGATGGGCACTGAAGCTTTCTTT
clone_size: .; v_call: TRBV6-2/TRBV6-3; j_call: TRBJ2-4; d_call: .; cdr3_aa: CASSYSGGLAKNIQYF; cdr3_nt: TGTGCCAGCAGTTACTCGGGGGGACTAGCCAAAAACATTCAGTACTTC
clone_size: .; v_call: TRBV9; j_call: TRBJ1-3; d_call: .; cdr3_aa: CASNSGLSGNTIYF; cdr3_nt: TGTGCCAGCAATTCAGGACTTTCTGGAAACACCATATATTTT
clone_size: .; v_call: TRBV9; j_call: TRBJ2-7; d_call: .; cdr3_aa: CASSVGPPAYEQYF; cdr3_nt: TGTGCCAGCAGCGTAGGGCCGCCCGCCTACGAGCAGTACTTC
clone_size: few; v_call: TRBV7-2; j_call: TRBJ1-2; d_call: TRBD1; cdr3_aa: CASSIIQGAVNGYTF; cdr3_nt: TGTGCCAGCAGCATAATACAGGGGGCTGTGAATGGCTACACCTTC
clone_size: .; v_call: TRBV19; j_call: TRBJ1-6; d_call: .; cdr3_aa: CASSISLGDRLHSPLHF; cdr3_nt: TGTGCCAGTAGTATAAGCCTCGGCGACAGGCTCCATTCACCCCTCCACTTT
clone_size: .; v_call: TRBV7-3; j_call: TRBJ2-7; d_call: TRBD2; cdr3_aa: CASSPGLAGGPNYEQYF; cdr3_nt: TGTGCCAGCAGCCCGGGACTAGCGGGAGGTCCAAACTACGAGCAGTACTTC
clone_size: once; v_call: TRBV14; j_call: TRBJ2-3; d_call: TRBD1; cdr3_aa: CASSQPWTGDTQYF; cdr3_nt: TGTGCCAGCAGCCAACCATGGACAGGAGATACGCAGTATTTT
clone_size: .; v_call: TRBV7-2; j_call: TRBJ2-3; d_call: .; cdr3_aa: CASSTSLSTDTQYF; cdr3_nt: TGTGCCAGCAGCACGTCTCTAAGCACAGATACGCAGTATTTT
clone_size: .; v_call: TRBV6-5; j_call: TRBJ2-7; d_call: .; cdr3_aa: CASSYSRDRSFYEQYF; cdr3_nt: TGTGCCAGCAGTTACTCGCGGGACAGATCCTTCTACGAGCAGTACTTC
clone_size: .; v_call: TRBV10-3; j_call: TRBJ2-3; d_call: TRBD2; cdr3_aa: CAISSREGTDTQYF; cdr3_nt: TGTGCCATCAGTTCGCGGGAGGGCACAGATACGCAGTATTTT
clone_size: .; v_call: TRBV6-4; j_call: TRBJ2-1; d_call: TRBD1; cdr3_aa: CASTGTGLSPNEQFF; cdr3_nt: TGTGCCAGCACGGGGACAGGCCTTTCCCCTAATGAGCAGTTCTTC
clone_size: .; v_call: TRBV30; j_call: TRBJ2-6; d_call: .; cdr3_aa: CANARGGSGANVLTF; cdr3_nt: TGCGCTAACGCCCGAGGGGGCTCTGGGGCCAACGTCCTGACTTTC
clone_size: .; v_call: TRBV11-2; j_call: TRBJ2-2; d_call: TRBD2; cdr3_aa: CASSWGLAGAQTGELFF; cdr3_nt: TGTGCCAGCAGCTGGGGACTAGCGGGGGCGCAGACCGGGGAGCTGTTTTTT
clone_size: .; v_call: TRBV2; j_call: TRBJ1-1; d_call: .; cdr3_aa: CASRASPNTEAFF; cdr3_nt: TGTGCCAGCAGGGCCTCCCCGAACACTGAAGCTTTCTTT
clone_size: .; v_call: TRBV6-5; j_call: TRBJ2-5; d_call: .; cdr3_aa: CASSYSGGLQETQYF; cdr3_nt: TGTGCCAGCAGTTACTCCGGGGGTCTTCAAGAGACCCAGTACTTC
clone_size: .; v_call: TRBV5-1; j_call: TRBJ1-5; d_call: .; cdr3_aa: CASSPQAGNQPQHF; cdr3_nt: TGCGCCAGCAGCCCCCAGGCAGGGAATCAGCCCCAGCATTTT
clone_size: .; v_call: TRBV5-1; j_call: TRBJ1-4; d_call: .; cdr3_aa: CASSLVGLINEKLFF; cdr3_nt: TGCGCCAGCAGCTTGGTGGGACTGATTAATGAAAAACTGTTTTTT
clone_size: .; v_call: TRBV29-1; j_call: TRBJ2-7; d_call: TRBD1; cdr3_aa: CSVLGQGYGEQYF; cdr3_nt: TGCAGCGTTCTGGGACAGGGTTACGGCGAGCAGTACTTC
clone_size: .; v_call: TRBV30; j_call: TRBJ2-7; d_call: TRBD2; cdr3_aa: CAWSGTSVSEQYF; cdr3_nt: TGTGCCTGGAGTGGGACTAGCGTAAGCGAGCAGTACTTC
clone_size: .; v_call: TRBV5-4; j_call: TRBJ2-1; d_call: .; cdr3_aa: CASSRGGRAPLDEQFF; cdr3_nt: TGTGCCAGCAGCCGGGGTGGGCGGGCCCCCCTCGATGAGCAGTTCTTC
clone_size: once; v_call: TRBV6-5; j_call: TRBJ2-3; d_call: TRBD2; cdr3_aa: CASSLSGGNTDTQYF; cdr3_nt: TGTGCCAGCAGCCTCAGCGGGGGAAACACAGATACGCAGTATTTT
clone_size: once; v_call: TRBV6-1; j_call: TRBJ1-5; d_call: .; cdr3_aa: CASSEAKTGWNQPQHF; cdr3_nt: TGTGCCAGCAGTGAAGCAAAGACAGGCTGGAATCAGCCCCAGCATTTT
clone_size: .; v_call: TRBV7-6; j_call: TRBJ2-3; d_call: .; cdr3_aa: CASSSSGSTDTQYF; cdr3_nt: TGTGCCAGCAGCTCGAGCGGGAGCACAGATACGCAGTATTTT
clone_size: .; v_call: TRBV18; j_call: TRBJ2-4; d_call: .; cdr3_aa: CASSPEERLGAKNIQYF; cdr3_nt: TGTGCCAGCTCCCCCGAGGAACGCCTAGGCGCCAAAAACATTCAGTACTTC
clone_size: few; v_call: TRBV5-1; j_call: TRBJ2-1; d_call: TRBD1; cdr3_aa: CASSLGQGAGNEQFF; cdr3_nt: TGCGCCAGCAGCCTCGGACAGGGGGCAGGGAATGAGCAGTTCTTC
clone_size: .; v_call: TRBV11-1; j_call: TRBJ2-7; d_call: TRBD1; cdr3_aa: CASSRLGQGFPYEQYF; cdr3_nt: TGTGCCAGCAGCCGACTCGGACAGGGATTCCCCTACGAGCAGTACTTC
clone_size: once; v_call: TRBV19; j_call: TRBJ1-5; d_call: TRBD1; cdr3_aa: CASSIGDRGINQPQHF; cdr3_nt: TGTGCCAGTAGTATCGGGGACAGGGGGATCAATCAGCCCCAGCATTTT
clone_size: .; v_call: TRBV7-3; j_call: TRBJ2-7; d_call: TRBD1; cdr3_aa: CASSSSGQGDRQYF; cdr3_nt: TGTGCCAGCAGCTCCTCGGGACAGGGAGACAGGCAGTACTTC
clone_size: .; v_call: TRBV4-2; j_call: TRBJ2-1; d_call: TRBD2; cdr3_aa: CASSQEGLGHLDEQFF; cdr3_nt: TGTGCCAGCAGCCAAGAGGGACTAGGGCACCTCGACGAGCAGTTCTTC
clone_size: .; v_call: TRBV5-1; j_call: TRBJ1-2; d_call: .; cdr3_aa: CASSLTPSPGPPNYGYTF; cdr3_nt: TGCGCCAGCAGCTTGACCCCTTCCCCAGGGCCTCCTAACTATGGCTACACCTTC
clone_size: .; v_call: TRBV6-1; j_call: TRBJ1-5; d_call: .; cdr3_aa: CASSDPRSNQPQHF; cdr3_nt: TGTGCCAGCAGTGATCCTAGAAGCAATCAGCCCCAGCATTTT
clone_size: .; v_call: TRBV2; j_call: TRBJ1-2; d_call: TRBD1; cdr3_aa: CASSGTGDYGYTF; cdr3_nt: TGTGCCAGCAGTGGGACAGGAGACTATGGCTACACCTTC
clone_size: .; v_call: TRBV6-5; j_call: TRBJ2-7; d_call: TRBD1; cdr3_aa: CASSYGTVDSYEQYF; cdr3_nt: TGTGCCAGCAGTTACGGGACAGTCGACTCCTACGAGCAGTACTTC
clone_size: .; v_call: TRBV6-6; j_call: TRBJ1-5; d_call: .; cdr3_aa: CASTQTGDNQPQHF; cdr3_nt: TGTGCCAGCACCCAGACAGGAGACAATCAGCCCCAGCATTTT
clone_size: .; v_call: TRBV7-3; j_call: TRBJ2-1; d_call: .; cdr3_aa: CASSETPHRYNEQFF; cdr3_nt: TGTGCCAGCAGCGAGACTCCACATCGCTACAATGAGCAGTTCTTC
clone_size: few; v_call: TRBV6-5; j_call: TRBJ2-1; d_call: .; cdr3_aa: CASRRDSRSNEQFF; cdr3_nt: TGTGCCAGCAGGCGGGACTCCCGCTCCAATGAGCAGTTCTTC
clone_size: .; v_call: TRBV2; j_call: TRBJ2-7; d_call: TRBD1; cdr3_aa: CASNPDRAAYEQYF; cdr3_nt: TGTGCCAGCAACCCGGACAGGGCAGCCTACGAGCAGTACTTC
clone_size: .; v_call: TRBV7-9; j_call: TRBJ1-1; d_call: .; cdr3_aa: CASSSQENTEAFF; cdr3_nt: TGTGCCAGCAGTTCACAGGAGAACACTGAAGCTTTCTTT
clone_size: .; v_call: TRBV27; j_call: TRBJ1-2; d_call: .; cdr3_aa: CASSFGGKDYGYTF; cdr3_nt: TGTGCCAGCAGTTTTGGCGGCAAAGACTATGGCTACACCTTC
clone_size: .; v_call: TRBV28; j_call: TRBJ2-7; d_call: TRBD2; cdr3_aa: CASSFSSGRPTYEQYF; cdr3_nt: TGTGCCAGCAGTTTTTCCTCCGGGAGGCCTACCTACGAGCAGTACTTC
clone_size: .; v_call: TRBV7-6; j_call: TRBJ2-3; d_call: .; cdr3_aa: CASSLALGGSGTDTQYF; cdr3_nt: TGTGCCAGCAGCTTAGCGTTAGGGGGTAGCGGGACAGATACGCAGTATTTT
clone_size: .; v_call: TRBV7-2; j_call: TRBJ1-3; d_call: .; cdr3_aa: CASSLAGGSGNTIYF; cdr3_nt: TGTGCCAGCAGCTTAGCAGGGGGATCTGGAAACACCATATATTTT
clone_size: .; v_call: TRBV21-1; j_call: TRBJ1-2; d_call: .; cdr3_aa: CASSKATALLQNYGYTF; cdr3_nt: TGTGCCAGCAGCAAAGCAACAGCCCTCCTCCAAAACTATGGCTACACCTTC
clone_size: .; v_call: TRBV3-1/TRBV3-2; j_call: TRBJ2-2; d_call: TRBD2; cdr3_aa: CASSYNSALAGAGELFF; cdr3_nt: TGTGCCAGCAGCTACAATAGTGCGCTAGCGGGAGCCGGGGAGCTGTTTTTT
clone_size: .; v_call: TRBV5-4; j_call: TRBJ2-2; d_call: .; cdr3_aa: CASSLAGTTGELFF; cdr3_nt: TGTGCCAGCAGCTTGGCCGGGACAACCGGGGAGCTGTTTTTT